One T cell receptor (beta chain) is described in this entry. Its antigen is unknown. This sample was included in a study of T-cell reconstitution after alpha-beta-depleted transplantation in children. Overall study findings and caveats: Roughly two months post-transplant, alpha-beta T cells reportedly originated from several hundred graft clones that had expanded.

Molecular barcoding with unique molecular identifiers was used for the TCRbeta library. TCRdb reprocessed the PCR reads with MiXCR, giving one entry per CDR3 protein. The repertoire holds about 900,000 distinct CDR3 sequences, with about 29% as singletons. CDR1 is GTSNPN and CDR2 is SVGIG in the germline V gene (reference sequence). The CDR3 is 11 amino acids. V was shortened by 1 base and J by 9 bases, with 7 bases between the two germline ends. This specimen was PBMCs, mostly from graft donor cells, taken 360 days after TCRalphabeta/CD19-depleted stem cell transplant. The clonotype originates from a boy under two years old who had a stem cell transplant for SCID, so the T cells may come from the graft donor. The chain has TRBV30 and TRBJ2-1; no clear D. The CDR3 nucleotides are TGTGCCTGGAGTGAGGGCGGTGAGCAGTTCTTC. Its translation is CAWSEGGEQFF.